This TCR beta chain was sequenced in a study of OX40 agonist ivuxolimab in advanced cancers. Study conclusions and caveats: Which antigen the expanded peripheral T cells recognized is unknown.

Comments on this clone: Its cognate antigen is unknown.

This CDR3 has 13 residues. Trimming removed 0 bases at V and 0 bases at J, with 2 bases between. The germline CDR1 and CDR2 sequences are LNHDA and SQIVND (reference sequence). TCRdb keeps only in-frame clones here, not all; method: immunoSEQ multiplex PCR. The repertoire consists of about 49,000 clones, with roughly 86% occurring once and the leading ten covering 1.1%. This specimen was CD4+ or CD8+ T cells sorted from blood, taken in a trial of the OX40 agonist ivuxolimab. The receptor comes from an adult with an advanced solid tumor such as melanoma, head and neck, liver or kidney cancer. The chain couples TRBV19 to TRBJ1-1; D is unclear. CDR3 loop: CASSIEMNTEAFF. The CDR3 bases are TGTGCCAGTAGTATAGAAATGAACACTGAAGCTTTCTTT.